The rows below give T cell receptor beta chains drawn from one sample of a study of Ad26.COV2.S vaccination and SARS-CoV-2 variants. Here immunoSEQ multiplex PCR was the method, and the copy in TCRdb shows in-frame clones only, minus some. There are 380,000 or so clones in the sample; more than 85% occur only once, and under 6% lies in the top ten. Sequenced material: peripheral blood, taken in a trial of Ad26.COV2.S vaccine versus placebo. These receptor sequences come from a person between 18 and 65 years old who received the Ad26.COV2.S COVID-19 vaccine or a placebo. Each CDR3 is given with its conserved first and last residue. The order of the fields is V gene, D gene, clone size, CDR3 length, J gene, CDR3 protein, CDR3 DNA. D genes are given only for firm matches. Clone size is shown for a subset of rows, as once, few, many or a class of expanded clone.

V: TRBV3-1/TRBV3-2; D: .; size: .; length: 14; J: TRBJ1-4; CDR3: CASSPQGLNEKLFF; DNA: TGTGCCAGCAGCCCTCAGGGGCTTAATGAAAAACTGTTTTTT
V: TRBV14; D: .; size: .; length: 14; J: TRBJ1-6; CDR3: CASSQDYRDSPLHF; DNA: TGTGCCAGCAGCCAAGATTACAGAGATTCACCCCTCCACTTT
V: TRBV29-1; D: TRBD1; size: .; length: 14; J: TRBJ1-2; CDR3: CSVTTGPFNYGYTF; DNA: TGCAGCGTAACGACAGGGCCTTTTAACTATGGCTACACCTTC
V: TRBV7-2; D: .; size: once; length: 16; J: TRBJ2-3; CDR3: CASSLGLGAYTDTQYF; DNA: TGTGCCAGCAGCTTAGGTCTCGGGGCATACACAGATACGCAGTATTTT
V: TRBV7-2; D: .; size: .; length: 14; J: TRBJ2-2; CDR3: CASTEQLDTGELFF; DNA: TGTGCCAGCACCGAACAGCTCGACACCGGGGAGCTGTTTTTT
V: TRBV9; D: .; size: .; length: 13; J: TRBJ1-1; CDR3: CASSRGGNTEAFF; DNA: TGTGCCAGCAGCAGAGGGGGGAACACTGAAGCTTTCTTT
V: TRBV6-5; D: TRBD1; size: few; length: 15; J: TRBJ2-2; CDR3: CASSPGTGRTGELFF; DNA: TGTGCCAGCAGTCCCGGGACAGGGAGGACCGGGGAGCTGTTTTTT
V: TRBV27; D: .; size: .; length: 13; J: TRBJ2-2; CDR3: CASSFGNTGELFF; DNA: TGTGCCAGCAGTTTCGGAAACACCGGGGAGCTGTTTTTT
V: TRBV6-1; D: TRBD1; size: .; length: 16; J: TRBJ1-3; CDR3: CASSADRLLSGNTIYF; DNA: TGTGCCAGCAGTGCGGACAGGCTACTCTCTGGAAACACCATATATTTT
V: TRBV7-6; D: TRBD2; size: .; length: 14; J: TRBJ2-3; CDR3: CASSSGLSTDTQYF; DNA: TGTGCCAGCAGCTCGGGACTAAGCACAGATACGCAGTATTTT
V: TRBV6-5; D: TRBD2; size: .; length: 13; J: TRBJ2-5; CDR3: CASRAPGRETQYF; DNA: TGTGCCAGCAGGGCCCCCGGGAGGGAGACCCAGTACTTC
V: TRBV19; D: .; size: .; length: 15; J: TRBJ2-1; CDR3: CASSISRTDYNEQFF; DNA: TGTGCCAGTAGTATTTCTAGGACAGACTACAATGAGCAGTTCTTC
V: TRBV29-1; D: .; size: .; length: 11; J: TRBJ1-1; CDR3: CSASLNTEAFF; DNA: TGCAGCGCCTCTCTGAACACTGAAGCTTTCTTT
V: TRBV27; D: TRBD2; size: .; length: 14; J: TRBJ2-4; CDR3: CASSLGGSANIQYF; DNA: TGTGCCAGCAGTTTGGGCGGGAGCGCTAACATTCAGTACTTC
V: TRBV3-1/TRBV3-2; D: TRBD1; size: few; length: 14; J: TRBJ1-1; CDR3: CASSPTGGRAEAFF; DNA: TGTGCCAGCAGTCCGACAGGGGGTAGGGCTGAAGCTTTCTTT